This T cell receptor beta chain was observed in a study of identical twins. Broader study findings: Twins shared out-of-frame alpha sequences with excess low generation probability. Models, which agreed with sharing between unrelated individuals, nonetheless underestimated the out-of-frame TCR alpha sharing seen in monozygotic twins. Weaker excess sharing between twins was seen in beta out-of-frame sequences.

The V end lost 1 base, the J end lost 6 bases, and 10 bases lay between the germline ends. This CDR3 is 12 amino acids long. Germline V lookup: CDR1 DFQATT, CDR2 SNEGSKA (reference sequence). TCRdb ran MiXCR on the 5' RACE reads and lists one entry per CDR3 protein. The table lists about 250,000 distinct CDR3 sequences, about 8.5% of them singletons. Regarding this clonotype: Its antigen is not known.

This sample was also put to use in a study of yellow fever vaccine responses in identical twins. That work contributes: Twins reportedly had a vaccine T cell response that seemed partly convergent, partly personalized.

The rearrangement uses TRBV20-1 and TRBJ2-7; D remains unclear. The TCR originated in a woman younger than 30 in good health. Source material: CD8+ T cells sorted from blood. CDR3 in amino acids: CSARGLDPEQYF. The CDR3 bases are TGCAGTGCTAGAGGGCTGGACCCCGAGCAGTACTTC.